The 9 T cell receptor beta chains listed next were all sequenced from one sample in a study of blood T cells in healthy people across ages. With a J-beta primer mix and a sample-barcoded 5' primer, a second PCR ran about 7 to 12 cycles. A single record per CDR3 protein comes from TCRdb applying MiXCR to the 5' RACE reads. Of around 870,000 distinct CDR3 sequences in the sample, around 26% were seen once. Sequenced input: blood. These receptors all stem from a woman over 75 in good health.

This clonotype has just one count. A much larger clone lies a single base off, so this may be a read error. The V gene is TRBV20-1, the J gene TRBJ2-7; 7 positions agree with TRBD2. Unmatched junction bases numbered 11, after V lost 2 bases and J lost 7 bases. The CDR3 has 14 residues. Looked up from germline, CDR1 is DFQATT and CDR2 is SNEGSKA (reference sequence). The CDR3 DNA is TGCAGTGCTAGACGGCTAGCGGCCTACAATGAGCAGTACTTC. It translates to CSARRLAAYNEQYF.

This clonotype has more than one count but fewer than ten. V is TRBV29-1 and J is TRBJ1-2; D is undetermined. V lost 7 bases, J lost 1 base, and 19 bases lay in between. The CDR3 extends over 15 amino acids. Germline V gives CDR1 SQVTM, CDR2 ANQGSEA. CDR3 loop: CSADVTVPNNYGYTF. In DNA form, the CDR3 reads TGCAGCGCGGATGTAACAGTTCCCAATAACTATGGCTACACCTTC.

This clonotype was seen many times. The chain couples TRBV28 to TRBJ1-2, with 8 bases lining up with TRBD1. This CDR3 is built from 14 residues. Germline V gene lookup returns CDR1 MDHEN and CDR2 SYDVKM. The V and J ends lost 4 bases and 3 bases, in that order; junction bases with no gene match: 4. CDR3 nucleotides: TGTGCCAGCAGTTACGTACAGGGGGACTATGGCTACACCTTC. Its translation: CASSYVQGDYGYTF.

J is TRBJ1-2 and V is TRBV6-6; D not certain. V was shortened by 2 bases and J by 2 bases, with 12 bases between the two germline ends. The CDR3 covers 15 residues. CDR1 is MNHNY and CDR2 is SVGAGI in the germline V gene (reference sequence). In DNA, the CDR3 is TGTGCCAGCAGTTACCCGGGTCGAACGAACTATGGCTACACCTTC. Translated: CASSYPGRTNYGYTF.

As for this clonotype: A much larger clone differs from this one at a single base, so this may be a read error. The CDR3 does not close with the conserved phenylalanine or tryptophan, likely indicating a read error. The CDR3 is CSANGLYQETQYY. CDR3 nucleotides: TGCAGTGCTAATGGACTGTACCAAGAGACCCAGTACTAC. V gene TRBV20-1 combines with J gene TRBJ2-5; a weak D match, TRBD2 (5 bases). V was shortened by 4 bases and J by 0 bases, with 9 bases between the two germline ends. Germline-derived CDR1 and CDR2 are DFQATT and SNEGSKA (reference sequence). The CDR3 contains 13 residues.

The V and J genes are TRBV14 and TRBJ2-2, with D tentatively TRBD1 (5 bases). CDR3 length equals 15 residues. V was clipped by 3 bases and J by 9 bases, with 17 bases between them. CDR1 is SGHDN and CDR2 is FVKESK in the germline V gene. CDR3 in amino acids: CASSHRTRPSWELFF. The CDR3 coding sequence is TGTGCCAGCAGCCACCGGACACGACCAAGCTGGGAGCTGTTTTTT.

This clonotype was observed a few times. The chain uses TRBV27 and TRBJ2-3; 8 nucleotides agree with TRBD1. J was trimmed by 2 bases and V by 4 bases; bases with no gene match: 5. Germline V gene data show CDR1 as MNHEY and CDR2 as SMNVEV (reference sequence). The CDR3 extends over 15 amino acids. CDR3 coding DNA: TGTGCCAGCAGTTGGACAGGGACTTCCACAGATACGCAGTATTTT. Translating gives CASSWTGTSTDTQYF.

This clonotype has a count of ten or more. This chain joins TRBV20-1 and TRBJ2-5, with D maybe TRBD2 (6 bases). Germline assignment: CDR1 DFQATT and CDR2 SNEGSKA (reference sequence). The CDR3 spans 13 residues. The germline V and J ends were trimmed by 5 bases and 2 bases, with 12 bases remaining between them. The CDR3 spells CSAGRGGQETQYF. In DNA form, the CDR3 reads TGCAGTGCTGGGCGGGGAGGACAAGAGACCCAGTACTTC.

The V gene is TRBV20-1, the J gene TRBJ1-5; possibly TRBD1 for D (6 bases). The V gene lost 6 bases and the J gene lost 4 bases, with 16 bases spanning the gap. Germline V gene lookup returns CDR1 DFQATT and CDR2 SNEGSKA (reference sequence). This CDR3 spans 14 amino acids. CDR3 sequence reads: CSAQESRGNQPQHF. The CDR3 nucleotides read TGCAGTGCCCAAGAGAGCAGGGGTAATCAGCCCCAGCATTTT.